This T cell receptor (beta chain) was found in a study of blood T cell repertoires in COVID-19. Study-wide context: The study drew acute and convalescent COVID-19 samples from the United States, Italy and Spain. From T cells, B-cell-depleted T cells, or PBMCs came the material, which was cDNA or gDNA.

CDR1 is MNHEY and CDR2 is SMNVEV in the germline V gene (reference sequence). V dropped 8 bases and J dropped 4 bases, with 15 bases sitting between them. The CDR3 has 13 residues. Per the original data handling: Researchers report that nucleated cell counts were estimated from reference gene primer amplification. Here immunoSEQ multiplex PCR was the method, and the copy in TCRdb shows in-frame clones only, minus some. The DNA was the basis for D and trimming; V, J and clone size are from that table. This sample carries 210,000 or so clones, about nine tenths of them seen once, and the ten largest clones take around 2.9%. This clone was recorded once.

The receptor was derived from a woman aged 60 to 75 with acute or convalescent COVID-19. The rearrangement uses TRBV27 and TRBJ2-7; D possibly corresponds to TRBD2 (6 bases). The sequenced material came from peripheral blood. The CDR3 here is CASGMRGPYEQYF. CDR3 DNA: TGTGCCAGCGGTATGCGGGGACCGTACGAGCAGTACTTC.